The 26 T cell receptor beta chains reported below all come from one sample, sequenced in a study of cytomegalovirus exposure and HLA in healthy donors. The PCR made use of 60 Vbeta and 13 Jbeta primers. Assay: immunoSEQ multiplex PCR; the TCRdb copy retains only in-frame clones and omits some. Found here are 150,000 or so clones, roughly 88% of them singletons; the top ten hold almost 9.5%. Input material: PBMCs. These receptor sequences come from a man younger than 35 in good health and CMV-seropositive.

Only one count was recorded for this clone. The rearrangement uses TRBV27 and TRBJ2-7; 7 positions agree with TRBD2. Per the germline V gene, CDR1 is MNHEY and CDR2 is SMNVEV (reference sequence). The CDR3 loop spans 14 amino acids. Trimming took 1 base from V and 3 from J; bases not matched to a gene: 3. This CDR3 is CASSLWGGYYEQYF. In nucleotides, the CDR3 is TGTGCCAGCAGTTTATGGGGGGGGTACTACGAGCAGTACTTC.

The chain is built from TRBV19 and TRBJ2-1; 8 nucleotides line up with TRBD1. The germline V gene has CDR1 LNHDA and CDR2 SQIVND (reference sequence). The trim removed 5 bases at V and 2 bases at J, leaving 8 bases unmatched. The CDR3 runs 16 residues. The DNA for the CDR3 is TGTGCCAGTAGTCGCAGTGGACAGGGAGCCTACAATGAGCAGTTCTTC. Translation: CASSRSGQGAYNEQFF.

This chain connects TRBV10-1 to TRBJ1-1; no clear D gene. The germline V gene has CDR1 WNHNN and CDR2 SYGVQD (reference sequence). The CDR3 runs 14 residues. V lost 2 bases and J 1 base, leaving 8 bases between the germline ends. Here the CDR3 DNA reads TGCGCCAGCAGTGAGAGCCGGGGGAACACTGAAGCTTTCTTT. Protein: CASSESRGNTEAFF.

J is TRBJ2-7 and V is TRBV4-1, with D perhaps matching TRBD1 (5 bases). V was trimmed by 1 base and J by 0 bases, leaving 10 bases between them. This CDR3 has 15 residues. Germline V gene sequence: CDR1 MGHRA, CDR2 YSYEKL. As DNA, the CDR3 is TGCGCCAGCAGCCAAGTAGCAGGGTCCTCCTACGAGCAGTACTTC. It yields the protein CASSQVAGSSYEQYF.

V is TRBV1 and J is TRBJ1-2; the table's D call, TRBD1, was not checked against the DNA. TRBV1 represents a pseudogene. This CDR3 has 16 amino acids. The CDR3 spells CTSSHLTGGGNYGYTF. DNA of the CDR3: TGCACCAGCAGCCACCTGACAGGGGGCGGTAACTATGGCTACACCTTC.

The rearrangement joins TRBV7-8 to TRBJ1-2; the match to TRBD1 covers 10 bases. This CDR3 is 18 amino acids long. With 6 bases clipped from V and 2 bases from J, the junction kept 15 bases outside the gene matches. Germline V gene lookup returns CDR1 SGHVS and CDR2 FQNEAQ. The CDR3 reads CASSPIGGQGMSNYGYTF. The CDR3, as DNA: TGTGCCAGCAGTCCTATCGGGGGACAGGGGATGTCGAACTATGGCTACACCTTC.

V and J are TRBV4-2 and TRBJ2-7; TRBD1 is a possible D gene (5 bases). The V gene lost 5 bases and the J gene lost 3 bases, with 14 bases spanning the gap. This CDR3 contains 14 residues. Germline V lookup: CDR1 LGHNA, CDR2 YNFKEQ. Written as DNA, the CDR3 is TGTGCCAGCAGCTCAGATATCGACAGCTACGAGCAGTACTTC. The encoded protein is CASSSDIDSYEQYF.

This clone was picked up a small number of times. V is TRBV7-8 and J is TRBJ2-5; no clear D. Germline V lookup: CDR1 SGHVS, CDR2 FQNEAQ. Trimming cost V 1 base and J 2 bases, with 8 bases left between them. This CDR3 spans 14 amino acids. Here the CDR3 reads CASSLGGGQETQYF. In DNA form, the CDR3 reads TGTGCCAGCAGCTTAGGAGGCGGACAAGAGACCCAGTACTTC.

This clone came up once. The V call is TRBV6-5, the J call TRBJ1-4; D gene unclear. This CDR3 contains 15 residues. Germline CDR1 is MNHEY and CDR2 is SVGAGI. V was shortened by 5 bases and J by 5 bases, with 15 bases between the two germline ends. The CDR3 region is CASSRSSPGNEKLFF. CDR3 nucleotides: TGTGCCAGCAGTAGGTCGAGCCCAGGAAATGAAAAACTGTTTTTT.

The genes are TRBV4-3 and TRBJ2-5, with 11 bases matching TRBD2. The end of the DNA fits TRBJ2-7 better, so the J call may be wrong. The CDR3 has 16 residues. Germline values: CDR1 LGHNA, CDR2 YSLEER. Written as DNA, the CDR3 is TGCGCCAGCAGCCAAGATTTAGCGGGGGGGGACTACGAGCAGTACTTC. As protein: CASSQDLAGGDYEQYF.

V gene TRBV30 combines with J gene TRBJ1-1; TRBD1 might be the D (5 bases). V shed 0 bases and J shed 6 bases, with 11 bases lying between them. The CDR3 totals 13 residues. Germline values: CDR1 GTSNPN, CDR2 SVGIG (reference sequence). In DNA form, the CDR3 reads TGTGCCTGGAGTGTTAGGGGAACAGCTGAAGCTTTCTTT. It codes for CAWSVRGTAEAFF. Full variable domain (rest looked up from reference TRBV30 and TRBJ1-1): SQTIHQWPATLVQPVGSPLSLECTVEGTSNPNLYWYRQAAGRGLQLLFYSVGIGQISSEVPQNLSASRPQDRQFILSSKKLLLSDSGFYLCAWSVRGTAEAFFGQGTRLTVV.

This chain uses TRBV27 with TRBJ2-1; 15 positions match TRBD2. After removal of 3 bases from V and 7 bases from J, the junction contained 7 bases not matched to a gene. The CDR3 is made up of 17 amino acids. Germline-derived CDR1 and CDR2 are MNHEY and SMNVEV (reference sequence). The CDR3 DNA reads as TGTGCCAGCAGTTTTGGGCCTGGACTAGCGGGGGGGAATGAGCAGTTCTTC. As protein: CASSFGPGLAGGNEQFF.

The V gene is TRBV12-5, the J gene TRBJ2-3; D is possibly TRBD1 (5 bases). Germline V CDR1 and CDR2: LGHNT, FRNRAP. The V and J ends lost 5 bases and 2 bases respectively, with 14 bases between them. The CDR3 sequence is 15 residues long. The CDR3 DNA is TGTGCTAGTGGTGTGAGTCCAGGGATCACAGATACGCAGTATTTT. Protein product: CASGVSPGITDTQYF.

The chain carries TRBV27 and TRBJ2-5; 8 bases are a match to TRBD2. Germline V gene sequence: CDR1 MNHEY, CDR2 SMNVEV (reference sequence). The CDR3 has 15 amino acids. Germline trimming cut 5 bases from V and 5 bases from J; bases unmatched to any gene: 10. The CDR3, as DNA: TGTGCCAGCAGTCACCCTGGCGGGGGGTGGGAGACCCAGTACTTC. This sequence encodes CASSHPGGGWETQYF.

The chain uses TRBV19 and TRBJ2-7; 7 bases are a match to TRBD1. This CDR3 comprises 14 residues. V lost 2 bases, J lost 5 bases, and 6 bases stayed unmatched. Per the germline V gene, CDR1 is LNHDA and CDR2 is SQIVND (reference sequence). The CDR3 region is CASSIYNRGNEQYF. The CDR3 bases are TGTGCCAGTAGTATATATAACAGGGGCAACGAGCAGTACTTC. Full variable domain (outside the CDR3, taken from reference TRBV19 and TRBJ2-7): DGGITQSPKYLFRKEGQNVTLSCEQNLNHDAMYWYRQDPGQGLRLIYYSQIVNDFQKGDIAEGYSVSREKKESFPLTVTSAQKNPTAFYLCASSIYNRGNEQYFGPGTRLTVT.

The rearrangement joins TRBV2 to TRBJ2-2; TRBD1 matches 7 bases. Trimming at V came to 8 bases and at J to 9 bases, leaving 24 bases not matched to a gene. The CDR3 has 18 amino acids. Germline V gene sequence: CDR1 SNHLY, CDR2 FYNNEI. The CDR3, as DNA: TGTGCCAGCGCCTCGGGCAGGGGGAGATTTAGGGGGAAGTGGGAGCTGTTTTTT. Protein product: CASASGRGRFRGKWELFF.

The chain joins TRBV6-1 to TRBJ1-3; D gene ambiguous. V shed 5 bases and J shed 0 bases, with 11 bases lying between them. Germline V lookup: CDR1 MNHNS, CDR2 SASEGT. The CDR3 covers 15 residues. This CDR3 is CASSPLDISGNTIYF. Written as DNA, the CDR3 is TGTGCCAGCAGTCCGCTAGATATCTCTGGAAACACCATATATTTT.

The chain has TRBV5-3 and TRBJ2-7, with TRBD2 matching over 8 bases. Being an ORF, TRBV5-3 has a function that is uncertain. The V gene end was trimmed by 1 base and the J gene end by 2 bases; junction bases not matched to a gene: 5. The CDR3 runs to 15 residues. The CDR3 is CARSLPGGHPYEQYF. CDR3 sequence (DNA): TGTGCCAGAAGCTTGCCGGGGGGGCACCCCTACGAGCAGTACTTC.

V and J are TRBV7-9 and TRBJ2-1, with D possibly being TRBD2 (6 bases). This CDR3 comprises 15 residues. V lost 8 bases and J 8 bases, leaving 22 bases between the germline ends. Germline V gene sequence: CDR1 SEHNR, CDR2 FQNEAQ (reference sequence). The CDR3 DNA reads TGTGCCAGCGGAAAAGGGACTCAATTAAGGCATGAGCAGTTCTTC. This translates into CASGKGTQLRHEQFF. Complete variable domain (other parts from reference TRBV7-9 and TRBJ2-1): DTGVSQNPRHKITKRGQNVTFRCDPISEHNRLYWYRQTLGQGPEFLTYFQNEAQLEKSRLLSDRFSAERPKGSFSTLEIQRTEQGDSAMYLCASGKGTQLRHEQFFGPGTRLTVL.

This clone appeared a single time. This rearrangement joins TRBV14 to TRBJ2-6; D is undetermined. The germline gives CDR1 SGHDN, CDR2 FVKESK. V gave up 4 bases and J gave up 4 bases, with 11 bases separating them. This CDR3 is built from 15 residues. The CDR3 DNA sequence: TGTGCCAGCAGCCTGGCTCGGCGGGGGGCCAACGTCCTGACTTTC. It codes for CASSLARRGANVLTF.

The chain recombines TRBV4-1 with TRBJ2-2; the D gene is possibly TRBD1 (6 bases). This CDR3 region has 15 residues. V gave up 2 bases and J gave up 5 bases, with 12 bases separating them. Looked up from germline, CDR1 is MGHRA and CDR2 is YSYEKL. The CDR3: CASSQPSTGTGELFF. For the CDR3, the DNA is TGCGCCAGCAGCCAACCCTCTACAGGGACCGGGGAGCTGTTTTTT.

CDR3 in DNA: TGTGCCAGCAGCTTAATCGGGGATACCCAGGCTTTCTTT. The encoded protein is CASSLIGDTQAFF. The chain couples TRBV7-9 to TRBJ1-1; D not certain. Looked up from germline, CDR1 is SEHNR and CDR2 is FQNEAQ (reference sequence). This CDR3 region has 13 residues. V was pared by 2 bases and J by 11 bases, with 15 bases between.

The chain is built from TRBV30 and TRBJ1-2; 7 bases agree with TRBD1. Germline V gene lookup returns CDR1 GTSNPN and CDR2 SVGIG (reference sequence). CDR3 length: 14 amino acids. Trimming cost V 1 base and J 7 bases; bases outside gene matches: 9. CDR3 bases: TGTGCCTGGAGTGCGACAGGGTGGAAGAGTGGCTACACCTTC. Its protein product is CAWSATGWKSGYTF.

This chain uses TRBV5-4 with TRBJ2-4, with D possibly being TRBD2 (5 bases). V was cut by 3 bases and J by 1 base, with 11 bases left in between. The CDR3 totals 15 residues. Germline V gives CDR1 SGHNT, CDR2 YYREEE (reference sequence). The CDR3 DNA sequence: TGTGCCAGCAGCTCCCGAGGGTTGGCCAAAAACATTCAGTACTTC. Its translation: CASSSRGLAKNIQYF.

This clone occurred a few times. V and J are TRBV10-1 and TRBJ2-7; 7 bases line up with TRBD2. Trimming cost V 2 bases and J 5 bases; bases outside gene matches: 3. Germline CDR1 WNHNN, CDR2 SYGVQD (reference sequence). CDR3 length: 13 residues. CDR3 loop: CASSEGRGDEQYF. In nucleotides, the CDR3 is TGCGCCAGCAGTGAGGGCCGGGGGGACGAGCAGTACTTC.

The J gene is TRBJ2-2, the V gene TRBV9; TRBD2 matches at 9 bases. V trimming: 0 bases; J trimming: 0 bases; junction bases outside the gene matches: 9. Per germline, CDR1 SGDLS and CDR2 YYNGEE. There are 19 residues in the CDR3. The CDR3 sequence: CASSVEGSGGATNTGELFF. The DNA of the CDR3 is TGTGCCAGCAGCGTAGAGGGTAGCGGGGGCGCTACGAACACCGGGGAGCTGTTTTTT.